The 29 T cell receptor beta chains below all came from one sample that was sequenced in a study of blood T cell repertoires in COVID-19. Assay used: immunoSEQ multiplex PCR; TCRdb lists only in-frame clones, some missing. Of roughly 180,000 clones listed, 70% to 90% are singletons. What was sequenced was peripheral blood. Receptors originate from a man aged 55 to 70 who had recovered from COVID-19.

V is TRBV5-1 and J is TRBJ1-2; tentatively, D is TRBD1 (5 bases). Between the trimmed V and J ends, which lost 0 bases and 10 bases, there was a span of 13 bases. This CDR3 is built from 13 residues. Germline V CDR1 and CDR2: SGHRS, YFSETQ. This CDR3 reads CASSLAGGDPYTF. CDR3 DNA: TGCGCCAGCAGCTTGGCCGGGGGGGATCCCTACACCTTC.

This chain connects TRBV7-6 to TRBJ1-2, with TRBD1 matching over 11 bases. Germline lookup yields CDR1 SGHVS and CDR2 FNYEAQ. The CDR3 has 15 amino acids. V lost 4 bases to trimming and J lost 4 bases; unmatched junction nucleotides: 5. The CDR3 DNA sequence: TGTGCCAGCAGCTCGGGACAGGGGGTTTCCTATGGCTACACCTTC. Translation gives CASSSGQGVSYGYTF. The entire variable domain, with the rest obtained from reference TRBV7-6 and TRBJ1-2, is as follows: GAGVSQSPRYKVTKRGQDVALRCDPISGHVSLYWYRQALGQGPEFLTYFNYEAQQDKSGLPNDRFSAERPEGSISTLTIQRTEQRDSAMYRCASSSGQGVSYGYTFGSGTRLTVV.

The chain links TRBV20-1 to TRBJ2-7, with 7 bases lining up with TRBD1. The CDR3 is made up of 13 amino acids. In germline, CDR1 is DFQATT, CDR2 SNEGSKA (reference sequence). V trimming: 3 bases; J trimming: 2 bases; junction bases outside the gene matches: 4. CDR3 in amino acids: CSASAGGTYEQYF. CDR3 in DNA: TGCAGTGCTAGTGCAGGGGGAACCTACGAGCAGTACTTC.

This sequence joins TRBV19 and TRBJ2-1; tentative D call: TRBD1 (6 bases). V was pared by 5 bases and J by 4 bases, with 15 bases between. This CDR3 is 15 amino acids long. Germline CDR1 reads LNHDA; CDR2 reads SQIVND (reference sequence). DNA of the CDR3: TGTGCCAGTAGTTTCTACGACGGACAGTACAATGAGCAGTTCTTC. Translated, it gives CASSFYDGQYNEQFF.

This sequence joins TRBV4-3 and TRBJ1-3, with D uncertain. The CDR3 extends over 17 amino acids. V was shortened by 0 bases and J by 0 bases, with 12 bases between the two germline ends. Germline CDR1 and CDR2: LGHNA and YSLEER. The CDR3 is CASSQEGPGSSGNTIYF. The CDR3 nucleotides read TGCGCCAGCAGCCAAGAAGGGCCGGGGAGCTCTGGAAACACCATATATTTT.

The genes are TRBV27 and TRBJ2-1; TRBD2 aligns across 11 bases. The CDR3 totals 18 residues. CDR1 and CDR2 (germline): MNHEY, SMNVEV (reference sequence). V shed 1 base, J shed 7 bases, and the junction held 12 bases outside the gene matches. The CDR3 reads CASSLFPRLAGGPNEQFF. CDR3 in DNA: TGTGCCAGCAGTTTATTCCCTCGATTAGCGGGGGGGCCTAATGAGCAGTTCTTC.

This clone has just a few counts. CDR3 in amino acids: CASSTRTSGGFDRTQYF. The DNA of the CDR3 is TGTGCCAGCAGTACTAGGACTAGCGGGGGGTTTGATCGGACCCAGTACTTC. V is TRBV6-2 or TRBV6-3 and J is TRBJ2-5, with TRBD2 matching over 14 bases. The CDR3 runs 17 residues. Per germline, CDR1 MNHEY and CDR2 SVGEGT. The V and J ends lost 5 bases and 7 bases, in that order; junction bases with no gene match: 12.

Note on this clone: Additional DNA sequences in this sample encode the identical CDR3. The rearrangement links TRBV7-2 to TRBJ2-7, with 10 nucleotides matching TRBD2. The CDR3 spans 14 residues. Germline V lookup: CDR1 SGHTA, CDR2 FQGNSA. V trimming: 5 bases; J trimming: 2 bases; junction bases outside the gene matches: 3. CDR3 sequence: CASSPSGGAYEQYF. Written as DNA, the CDR3 is TGTGCCAGCAGCCCTAGCGGGGGCGCCTACGAGCAGTACTTC.

V usage is TRBV24-1 and J usage is TRBJ2-2; the match to TRBD1 covers 9 bases. From germline, CDR1 is KGHDR and CDR2 SFDVKD. Losses at the gene ends were 3 bases for V and 4 bases for J; bases not matched to a gene: 5. The CDR3 is made up of 16 amino acids. CDR3 sequence: CATSDTGTGFTGELFF. The CDR3, as DNA: TGTGCCACCAGTGATACCGGGACAGGGTTCACCGGGGAGCTGTTTTTT.

The chain carries TRBV5-4 and TRBJ1-1; no reliable D call. Germline lookup yields CDR1 SGHNT and CDR2 YYREEE (reference sequence). The length of the CDR3 is 12 residues. The ends were cut back, 5 bases at V and 4 bases at J, with 9 bases in the middle. CDR3 sequence (DNA): TGTGCCAGCAGTAGGAGTTCCACTGAAGCTTTCTTT. Protein product: CASSRSSTEAFF. The full variable domain, in which reference TRBV5-4 and TRBJ1-1 provide the parts outside the CDR3, is ETGVTQSPTHLIKTRGQQVTLRCSSQSGHNTVSWYQQALGQGPQFIFQYYREEENGRGNFPPRFSGLQFPNYSSELNVNALELDDSALYLCASSRSSTEAFFGQGTRLTVV.

V and J are TRBV6-5 and TRBJ1-6; TRBD1 agrees at 7 bases. V dropped 5 bases and J dropped 9; count of bases not matched to a gene: 4. CDR1 and CDR2 (germline): MNHEY, SVGAGI. This CDR3 comprises 13 residues. The CDR3 protein is CASSLQGSSPLHF. In DNA form, the CDR3 reads TGTGCCAGCAGTCTACAGGGGAGTTCACCCCTCCACTTT.

The gene calls are TRBV11-2 and TRBJ1-5; the D gene is possibly TRBD1 (6 bases). Germline V gene data show CDR1 as SGHAT and CDR2 as FQNNGV. The CDR3 runs 16 residues. Trimming removed 0 bases from V and 5 bases from J, with 14 bases in between. Here the CDR3 DNA reads TGTGCCAGCAGCTTAGATCTGGGGGCCGGAGATCAGCCCCAGCATTTT. This gives the protein CASSLDLGAGDQPQHF.

The chain recombines TRBV6-2 or TRBV6-3 with TRBJ1-2; D possibly corresponds to TRBD1 (6 bases). Germline values: CDR1 MNHEY, CDR2 SVGEGT. The V end lost 5 bases, the J end lost 4 bases, and 11 bases lay between the germline ends. CDR3 length: 13 residues. The CDR3 coding sequence is TGTGCCAGCAGTCGCAGGGGTGGCTATGGCTACACCTTC. Translation: CASSRRGGYGYTF.

This clone was seen a handful of times. This sequence joins TRBV6-5 and TRBJ1-1; TRBD1 might be the D (5 bases). Trimming removed 4 bases from V and 4 bases from J, with 10 bases in between. The CDR3 extends over 13 amino acids. Germline CDR1 and CDR2: MNHEY and SVGAGI. The CDR3 reads CASSLLGGTEAFF. The DNA for the CDR3 is TGTGCCAGCAGTTTGTTGGGGGGCACTGAAGCTTTCTTT.

CDR3 sequence: CASSQVGGGLYQPQHF. The CDR3 DNA sequence: TGCGCCAGCAGCCAAGTCGGAGGGGGCCTCTATCAGCCCCAGCATTTT. This chain joins TRBV4-1 and TRBJ1-5; TRBD1 matches at 7 bases. The CDR3 extends over 16 amino acids. J lost 5 bases, V lost 1 base, and 8 bases had no gene match. Germline V gene data show CDR1 as MGHRA and CDR2 as YSYEKL.

This chain connects TRBV18 to TRBJ2-5, with a tentative D call TRBD2 (5 bases). With 9 bases removed from V and 3 bases from J, the gap between germline ends came to 29 bases. CDR3 length: 18 residues. Per the germline V gene, CDR1 is KGHSH and CDR2 is LQKENI. The CDR3: CASSHDYISLGNKETQYF. CDR3 nucleotides: TGTGCCAGTTCCCATGACTATATATCGCTAGGAAATAAAGAGACCCAGTACTTC. Full variable domain (rest looked up from reference TRBV18 and TRBJ2-5): NAGVMQNPRHLVRRRGQEARLRCSPMKGHSHVYWYRQLPEEGLKFMVYLQKENIIDESGMPKERFSAEFPKEGPSILRIQQVVRGDSAAYFCASSHDYISLGNKETQYFGPGTRLLVL.

This clone was seen only a few times. The chain carries TRBV6-6 and TRBJ2-5, with D uncertain. Germline CDR1 reads MNHNY; CDR2 reads SVGAGI (reference sequence). Between the trimmed V and J ends, which lost 5 bases and 5 bases, there was a span of 9 bases. The CDR3 runs 12 residues. The CDR3 protein is CASSAAGETQYF. For the CDR3, the DNA is TGTGCCAGCAGTGCAGCCGGGGAGACCCAGTACTTC.

In this sample, this clone turned up a few times. This sequence joins TRBV6-5 and TRBJ2-7; TRBD1 might be the D (6 bases). V shed 6 bases and J shed 2 bases, with 14 bases lying between them. This CDR3 has 14 amino acids. Germline V gene lookup returns CDR1 MNHEY and CDR2 SVGAGI. The CDR3 bases are TGTGCCAGCAGGGTCAAGACAGGTACCTACGAGCAGTACTTC. It encodes CASRVKTGTYEQYF.

V is TRBV9 and J is TRBJ1-2, with D unclear. V was cut by 0 bases and J by 13 bases, with 19 bases left in between. Germline loops: CDR1 SGDLS, CDR2 YYNGEE. The CDR3 length is 14 residues. For the CDR3, the DNA is TGTGCCAGCAGCGTAGCTTGGGGAGACTCATCTCGCACCTTC. Amino acids: CASSVAWGDSSRTF.

The CDR3 DNA follows: TGTGCCAGTAGTGCGGACAGGGGGAATGAGCAGTTCTTC. Its protein is CASSADRGNEQFF. The rearrangement uses TRBV19 and TRBJ2-1, with 10 bases that match TRBD1. Germline values: CDR1 LNHDA, CDR2 SQIVND (reference sequence). Trimming took 5 bases from V and 7 from J; bases not matched to a gene: 2. This CDR3 contains 13 residues.

The rearrangement joins TRBV7-8 to TRBJ1-1; unclear D gene. This CDR3 contains 12 residues. CDR1 SGHVS and CDR2 FQNEAQ come from the germline V gene. Trimming took 1 base from V and 11 from J, leaving 11 bases between them. DNA of the CDR3: TGTGCCAGCAGCTTAGTGGAGGGTAGGGCTTTCTTT. Amino acids: CASSLVEGRAFF.

V and J are TRBV2 and TRBJ2-5; 15 bases map to TRBD2. After removal of 1 base from V and 3 bases from J, the junction contained 0 bases not matched to a gene. In germline, CDR1 is SNHLY, CDR2 FYNNEI. The CDR3 is made up of 16 amino acids. This CDR3 reads CASSEGTSGGEETQYF. The CDR3 DNA sequence: TGTGCCAGCAGTGAAGGGACTAGCGGGGGGGAAGAGACCCAGTACTTC.

The chain couples TRBV9 to TRBJ1-2, with D tentatively TRBD1 (5 bases). V lost 0 bases and J 5 bases, leaving 17 bases between the germline ends. The CDR3 extends over 16 amino acids. Germline V gene data show CDR1 as SGDLS and CDR2 as YYNGEE. The CDR3 DNA reads TGTGCCAGCAGCGTAGGAGCTAGGGGCAGAAGGTATGGCTACACCTTC. This encodes CASSVGARGRRYGYTF. Full variable domain (remainder filled in from reference TRBV9 and TRBJ1-2): DSGVTQTPKHLITATGQRVTLRCSPRSGDLSVYWYQQSLDQGLQFLIQYYNGEERAKGNILERFSAQQFPDLHSELNLSSLELGDSALYFCASSVGARGRRYGYTFGSGTRLTVV.

The chain uses TRBV18 and TRBJ2-7; 7 bases line up with TRBD1. This CDR3 region has 15 residues. V shed 0 bases, J shed 5 bases, and the junction held 7 bases outside the gene matches. Germline V gene data show CDR1 as KGHSH and CDR2 as LQKENI. This CDR3 reads CASSPPTGNMNEQYF. The CDR3 nucleotides are TGTGCCAGCTCACCACCGACAGGGAATATGAACGAGCAGTACTTC.

The chain links TRBV19 to TRBJ1-1; D might be TRBD1 (5 bases). Trimming stripped 5 bases from V and 0 bases from J, with 16 bases between. The CDR3 sequence is 16 residues long. Per the germline V gene, CDR1 is LNHDA and CDR2 is SQIVND (reference sequence). The CDR3 DNA reads TGTGCCAGTAGTCTCACAGGAGATAACATGAACACTGAAGCTTTCTTT. Protein product: CASSLTGDNMNTEAFF.

This clone appeared a single time. The rearrangement uses TRBV27 and TRBJ2-7, with a possible D match to TRBD1 (6 bases). Germline V gene data show CDR1 as MNHEY and CDR2 as SMNVEV (reference sequence). CDR3 size: 14 residues. Trimming took 8 bases from V and 1 from J, leaving 15 bases between them. CDR3 coding DNA: TGTGCCAGCGGGGGCAGGGAGCAATCCTACGAGCAGTACTTC. Translated: CASGGREQSYEQYF.

The J gene is TRBJ2-4, the V gene TRBV10-3, with 7 bases aligning to TRBD1. Germline V gene lookup returns CDR1 ENHRY and CDR2 SYGVKD. This CDR3 comprises 13 residues. Germline trimming cut 4 bases from V and 5 bases from J; bases unmatched to any gene: 2. The CDR3 loop reads CAISGQGQNIQYF. The CDR3 bases are TGTGCCATCAGTGGACAGGGCCAAAACATTCAGTACTTC.

V and J are TRBV7-9 and TRBJ1-6; D gene ambiguous. Per the germline V gene, CDR1 is SEHNR and CDR2 is FQNEAQ (reference sequence). V lost 5 bases and J lost 2, with 13 bases in between. The CDR3 is 16 amino acids. The CDR3 loop is CASSPRTGTYNSPLHF. The CDR3, as DNA: TGTGCCAGCAGCCCCCGGACGGGGACCTATAATTCACCCCTCCACTTT.

The rearrangement joins TRBV14 to TRBJ2-5; the match to TRBD2 covers 10 bases. The CDR3 has 15 residues. CDR1 SGHDN and CDR2 FVKESK come from the germline V gene. The V and J ends lost 1 base and 5 bases, in that order; junction bases with no gene match: 4. CDR3 in DNA: TGTGCCAGCAGCCAAGGGAGCGGGGGGGCCGAGACCCAGTACTTC. Protein: CASSQGSGGAETQYF. The full variable domain, completed using reference TRBV14 and TRBJ2-5, is EAGVTQFPSHSVIEKGQTVTLRCDPISGHDNLYWYRRVMGKEIKFLLHFVKESKQDESGMPNNRFLAERTGGTYSTLKVQPAELEDSGVYFCASSQGSGGAETQYFGPGTRLLVL.